A selection of T cell receptor beta chains follows, all from one sample in a study of T cell repertoires in cytomegalovirus infection. No antigen is known for these receptors. TCRdb processed the reads anew with MiXCR; each CDR3 protein has one entry. The sample has about a million distinct CDR3 sequences, 30% to 40% seen once; the top ten hold 11% to 15%. The sequences come from cultured CD8+ T cells from PBMCs, collected from culture after CMV antigen stimulation. These receptors all come from a human donor in good health (CMV status not recorded). Some clones in this sample may be carry-over from other donors' samples. CDR3s include the opening cysteine and the closing phenylalanine or tryptophan. A D gene is named only where the DNA matches it firmly. Clone size appears in some rows only: once, few, many, or a class for an expanded clone.

d_gene: -
abundance: -
v_gene: TRBV15
j_gene: TRBJ1-2
CDR3nt: TGTGCCACCAGCGAAACCGCGGGACCTTATGGCTACACCTTC
CDR3aa: CATSETAGPYGYTF

d_gene: -
abundance: once
v_gene: TRBV12-3/TRBV12-4
j_gene: TRBJ1-3
CDR3nt: TGTGCCAGCACCTGGCAAGGAAACACCATATATTTT
CDR3aa: CASTWQGNTIYF

d_gene: -
abundance: -
v_gene: TRBV10-3
j_gene: TRBJ1-1
CDR3nt: TGTGCCATCAGTGAGTCGGGTGCTGAAGCTTTCTTT
CDR3aa: CAISESGAEAFF

d_gene: -
abundance: many
v_gene: TRBV7-9
j_gene: TRBJ1-5
CDR3nt: TGTGCCAGCAGCGGGGACCCTGACATCTATAGCAATCAGCCCCAGCATTTT
CDR3aa: CASSGDPDIYSNQPQHF

d_gene: -
abundance: few
v_gene: TRBV6-5
j_gene: TRBJ1-5
CDR3nt: TGTGCCAGCAGTTACGGACAGAGCGGTCAGCCCCAGCATTTT
CDR3aa: CASSYGQSGQPQHF

d_gene: TRBD2
abundance: few
v_gene: TRBV7-2
j_gene: TRBJ2-1
CDR3nt: TGTGCCAGCAGCTTTTGGACTAGCAGCAACAATGAGCAGTTCTTC
CDR3aa: CASSFWTSSNNEQFF

d_gene: TRBD1
abundance: few
v_gene: TRBV4-1
j_gene: TRBJ1-2
CDR3nt: TGCGCCAGCAGCCTCGGGACAGGGGGCCCCAACTATGGCTACACCTTC
CDR3aa: CASSLGTGGPNYGYTF

d_gene: -
abundance: -
v_gene: TRBV24-1
j_gene: TRBJ2-7
CDR3nt: TGTGCCACCAGTGATTTAGTGCAGGGGAACTACGAGCAGTACTTC
CDR3aa: CATSDLVQGNYEQYF

d_gene: -
abundance: -
v_gene: TRBV4-1
j_gene: TRBJ2-3
CDR3nt: TGCGCCAGCAGCCAGGGATTCTATTCTAGCACAGATACGCAGTATTTT
CDR3aa: CASSQGFYSSTDTQYF

d_gene: -
abundance: -
v_gene: TRBV6-6
j_gene: TRBJ1-1
CDR3nt: TGTGCCAGCAGTTTTCTGGAAGAAGACACTGAAGCTTTCTTT
CDR3aa: CASSFLEEDTEAFF

d_gene: -
abundance: -
v_gene: TRBV19
j_gene: TRBJ1-1
CDR3nt: TGTGCCAGTAGCCCCCGGGGAGGTCCTACGAACACTGAAGCTTTCTTT
CDR3aa: CASSPRGGPTNTEAFF

d_gene: -
abundance: -
v_gene: TRBV4-3
j_gene: TRBJ2-1
CDR3nt: TGCGCCAGCAGCCAAATTAGACAGACTCCCAATGAGCAGTTCTTC
CDR3aa: CASSQIRQTPNEQFF

d_gene: TRBD2
abundance: few
v_gene: TRBV6-5
j_gene: TRBJ2-7
CDR3nt: TGTGCCAGCAGTTACTCGAGACTAGCGGGGGACGAGCAGTACTTC
CDR3aa: CASSYSRLAGDEQYF

d_gene: TRBD2
abundance: once
v_gene: TRBV6-8
j_gene: TRBJ2-5
CDR3nt: TGTGCCAGCAGTATGGGAGGGCGAGAGACCCAGTACTTC
CDR3aa: CASSMGGRETQYF

d_gene: -
abundance: many
v_gene: TRBV7-9
j_gene: TRBJ2-3
CDR3nt: TGTGCCAGCAGCTTAGTTTCCAGCACAGATACGCAGTATTTT
CDR3aa: CASSLVSSTDTQYF

d_gene: TRBD1
abundance: many
v_gene: TRBV7-2
j_gene: TRBJ2-3
CDR3nt: TGTGCCAGCAGCTTGGGACAGGGTACCACAGATACGCAGTATTTT
CDR3aa: CASSLGQGTTDTQYF

d_gene: -
abundance: -
v_gene: TRBV12-3/TRBV12-4
j_gene: TRBJ1-1
CDR3nt: TGTGCCAGCAGTCTTACGGAATGGGGGGGTACTGAAGCTTTCTTT
CDR3aa: CASSLTEWGGTEAFF